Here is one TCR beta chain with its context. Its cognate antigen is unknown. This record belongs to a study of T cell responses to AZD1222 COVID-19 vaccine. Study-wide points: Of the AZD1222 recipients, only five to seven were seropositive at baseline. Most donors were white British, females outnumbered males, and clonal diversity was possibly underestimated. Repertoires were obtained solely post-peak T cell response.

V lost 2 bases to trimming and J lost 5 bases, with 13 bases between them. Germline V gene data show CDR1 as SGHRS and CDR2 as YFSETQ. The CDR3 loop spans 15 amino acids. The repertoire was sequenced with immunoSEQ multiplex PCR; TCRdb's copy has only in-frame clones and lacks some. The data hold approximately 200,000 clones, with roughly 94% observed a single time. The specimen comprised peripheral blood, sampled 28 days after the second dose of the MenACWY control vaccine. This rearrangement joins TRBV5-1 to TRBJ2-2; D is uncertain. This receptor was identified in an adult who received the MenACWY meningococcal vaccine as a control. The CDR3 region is CASSFRQGQTGELFF. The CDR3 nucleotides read TGCGCCAGCAGCTTTAGACAAGGCCAAACCGGGGAGCTGTTTTTT.